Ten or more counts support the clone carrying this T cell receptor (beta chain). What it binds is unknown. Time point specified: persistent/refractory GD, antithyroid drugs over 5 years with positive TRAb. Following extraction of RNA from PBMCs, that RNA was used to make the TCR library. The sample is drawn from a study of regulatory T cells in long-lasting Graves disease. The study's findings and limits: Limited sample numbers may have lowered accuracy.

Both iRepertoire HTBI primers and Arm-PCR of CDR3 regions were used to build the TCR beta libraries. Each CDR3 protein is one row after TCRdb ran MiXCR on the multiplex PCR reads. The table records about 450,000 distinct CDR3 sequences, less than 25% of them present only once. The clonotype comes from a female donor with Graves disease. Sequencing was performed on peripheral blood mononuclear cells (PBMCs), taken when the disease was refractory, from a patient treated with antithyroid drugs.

For the CDR3, the DNA is TGTGCCAGCAGTGTTGGCCAAGCAAGCAATCAGCCCCAGCATTTT. This gives the protein CASSVGQASNQPQHF. V usage is TRBV2 and J usage is TRBJ1-5, with unresolved D. The CDR3 has 15 residues. With 4 bases removed from V and 1 base from J, the gap between germline ends came to 11 bases. Germline V gene data show CDR1 as SNHLY and CDR2 as FYNNEI.